The table lists the clone carrying this T cell receptor beta chain with a count of one. The data belong to a study of control samples from healthy donors and cancer patients. The repertoire was sequenced with immunoSEQ multiplex PCR; TCRdb's copy has only in-frame clones and lacks some. Of approximately 87,000 clones listed, about 88% were seen once; the top ten hold roughly 1.3%. The specimen sequenced was blood. The receptor's source is a woman aged 45-60 years in good health.

The CDR3 loop reads CASSQAKGDRPGTEAFF. CDR3 nucleotides: TGCGCCAGCAGCCAAGCCAAAGGGGACCGGCCGGGCACTGAAGCTTTCTTT. This sequence joins TRBV4-3 and TRBJ1-1; D possibly corresponds to TRBD1 (5 bases). Trimming stripped 1 base from V and 4 bases from J, with 19 bases between. The CDR3 length is 17 residues. Germline V gene sequence: CDR1 LGHNA, CDR2 YSLEER.